A selection of T cell receptor beta chains follows, all from one sample in a study of vaccination effects on CD4 cells after COVID-19. These receptors have no known antigen. Assay used: immunoSEQ multiplex PCR; TCRdb lists only in-frame clones, some missing. The repertoire includes about 61,000 clones, more than 80% of them detected once, and about 2.4% sits in the top ten. The sequencing used CD4+ T cells from PBMCs cultured with HCoV-229E spike peptides, collected before COVID-19 vaccination. The origin of the receptors is a human donor who received a COVID-19 vaccine. CDR3s include the opening cysteine and the closing phenylalanine or tryptophan. The D gene is left open where the match is weak. A row's size may be missing; if present it is once, few, many or a size class.

CDR3nt,CDR3aa,d_gene,v_gene,abundance,j_gene
TGTGCCAGCAGCCCGGTGGCAGGGCACGGCTACACCTTC,CASSPVAGHGYTF,-,TRBV6-5,few,TRBJ1-2
TGCGCCAGCAGCTTGGCCGGAACAGATACGCAGTATTTT,CASSLAGTDTQYF,-,TRBV5-1,-,TRBJ2-3
TGTGCCAGCAGACTCCCGGGCACCGGGGAGCTGTTTTTT,CASRLPGTGELFF,-,TRBV6-5,-,TRBJ2-2
TGTGCCAGCAGAGGACTAGCGAACACCGGGGAGCTGTTTTTT,CASRGLANTGELFF,TRBD2,TRBV6-4,-,TRBJ2-2
TGTGCCAGCAGTTTTCCCAATTCACCCCTCCACTTT,CASSFPNSPLHF,-,TRBV12-3/TRBV12-4,few,TRBJ1-6
TGTGCCAGCCGTAGGACGGCTACCTTTTTGACTAATGAAAAACTGTTTTTT,CASRRTATFLTNEKLFF,-,TRBV28,-,TRBJ1-4
TGTGCCTGGGAACGGGTCTTCGGGGCCAACGTCCTGACTTTC,CAWERVFGANVLTF,-,TRBV30,-,TRBJ2-6
TGCGCCAGCAGCCTACAAGGGACATCCCAGGGGAATACGCAGTATTTT,CASSLQGTSQGNTQYF,-,TRBV5-1,-,TRBJ2-3
TGTGCCAGCAGCGGGGACGGGTCACCCCTCCACTTT,CASSGDGSPLHF,-,TRBV9,-,TRBJ1-6
TGTGCCAGCAGCCAAGTCCGGTCCGGAAATGAGCAGTTCTTC,CASSQVRSGNEQFF,-,TRBV3-1/TRBV3-2,few,TRBJ2-1
TGCGCCAGCAGCTTGGGGACAGGGGGCAATGAGCAGTTCTTC,CASSLGTGGNEQFF,TRBD1,TRBV5-1,few,TRBJ2-1
TGTGCCAGCACCAAGGGGCGCGGCACCGGGGAGCTGTTTTTT,CASTKGRGTGELFF,-,TRBV7-9,-,TRBJ2-2
TGTGCCAGCTCACCACTTTTACAGACCCTCGCGAACACCGGGGAGCTGTTTTTT,CASSPLLQTLANTGELFF,-,TRBV18,-,TRBJ2-2
TGCAGTGCTAGTGCAGTGACCGGGGAAAAACTGTTTTTT,CSASAVTGEKLFF,-,TRBV20-1,-,TRBJ1-4
TGTGCCAGCAGCCTTGGGACAGGGTCGATATCAGATACGCAGTATTTT,CASSLGTGSISDTQYF,TRBD1,TRBV7-3,-,TRBJ2-3
TGTGCCAGCAGGTTAGGAGGGGCCTCGAACACCGGGGAGCTGTTTTTT,CASRLGGASNTGELFF,-,TRBV28,once,TRBJ2-2
TGTGCCAGCAGTTTTCTGGGACAGGGGGGGAATGAAAAACTGTTTTTT,CASSFLGQGGNEKLFF,TRBD1,TRBV6-5,-,TRBJ1-4
TGTGCCAGTAGTATATCGGAGGCAACGGCTAATGAAAAACTGTTTTTT,CASSISEATANEKLFF,-,TRBV19,-,TRBJ1-4
TGTGCCAGTATGGGACTAGGCGGGGCGCGGGGTTCAACGATCCTAAATCAGCCCCAGCATTTT,CASMGLGGARGSTILNQPQHF,-,TRBV19,-,TRBJ1-5
TGTGCCAGCAGCGTTGACAGGGCCGCAGAGACCCAGTACTTC,CASSVDRAAETQYF,TRBD1,TRBV6-5,once,TRBJ2-5
TGTGCCAGCAGCTTAGACAGGGGAACAGATACGCAGTATTTT,CASSLDRGTDTQYF,TRBD1,TRBV7-8,once,TRBJ2-3
TGTGCCAGCAGCTTAAGAGGTAGCGGGGGGAACAATGAGCAGTTCTTC,CASSLRGSGGNNEQFF,TRBD2,TRBV7-3,-,TRBJ2-1
TGCGCCAGCAGCCAAGACAACTACTCTATAAGGAATGAAGCTTTCTTT,CASSQDNYSIRNEAFF,-,TRBV4-3,-,TRBJ1-1
TGTGCCAGTCTTGACCGGGGAACTGAAGCTTTCTTT,CASLDRGTEAFF,-,TRBV25-1,few,TRBJ1-1
TGCACCAGCAGCCGGGACGCCAGACTAGCGAAAAACATTCAGTACTTC,CTSSRDARLAKNIQYF,-,TRBV1,few,TRBJ2-4
TGCGCCAGCCAGGGCACTCCGAGCTCCTACAATGAGCAGTTCTTC,CASQGTPSSYNEQFF,-,TRBV5-1,-,TRBJ2-1
TGTGCCAGCAGCCAGGTGGACAGCCCTTATGGCTACACCTTC,CASSQVDSPYGYTF,-,TRBV5-5,-,TRBJ1-2
TGTGCCAGCAGCTTACGGCCAGATACGCAGTATTTT,CASSLRPDTQYF,-,TRBV7-2,-,TRBJ2-3
TGTGCCAGCAGCGTATGGGGACAGGGGAACTATGGCTACACCTTC,CASSVWGQGNYGYTF,TRBD1,TRBV9,-,TRBJ1-2
TGTGCCAGCAGTAATGAGGGGGCCTTATCTGGGGCCAACGTCCTGACTTTC,CASSNEGALSGANVLTF,TRBD1,TRBV2,-,TRBJ2-6
TGTGCCAGCAGTCCTGACAGGGCATTTTCTGGGGCCAACGTCCTGACTTTC,CASSPDRAFSGANVLTF,TRBD1,TRBV6-6,-,TRBJ2-6
TGTGCCAGCTCACAGGGCCGTAACACTGAAGCTTTCTTT,CASSQGRNTEAFF,-,TRBV18,-,TRBJ1-1
TGTGCCAGCAACTATCCGGGGGCTGAAGAGACCCAGTACTTC,CASNYPGAEETQYF,-,TRBV2,-,TRBJ2-5